The 25 T cell receptor beta chains reported below all come from one sample, sequenced in a study of technical replicates of blood from several donors. The assay was immunoSEQ multiplex PCR, and TCRdb's table has in-frame clones only and misses some. This table holds approximately 64,000 clones, about 86% found once. Sequencing was carried out using PBMCs. These receptors were collected from a human donor in good health. Some clones in this sample may be carry-over from other donors' samples.

The chain joins TRBV7-2 to TRBJ1-2; 10 bases agree with TRBD1. In germline, CDR1 is SGHTA, CDR2 FQGNSA. J was trimmed by 7 bases and V by 1 base; bases with no gene match: 6. This CDR3 has 15 amino acids. The CDR3 here is CASSLVGTGVVGYTF. The DNA of the CDR3 is TGTGCCAGCAGCTTAGTAGGGACAGGGGTGGTTGGCTACACCTTC.

The chain links TRBV9 to TRBJ1-2, with D perhaps TRBD1 (6 bases). CDR3 length: 15 residues. The germline V and J ends were trimmed by 5 bases and 0 bases, with 14 bases remaining between them. Germline V lookup: CDR1 SGDLS, CDR2 YYNGEE. The CDR3: CASRAPRGANYGYTF. As DNA, the CDR3 is TGTGCCAGCAGGGCCCCCAGGGGAGCTAACTATGGCTACACCTTC.

The V and J genes are TRBV20-1 and TRBJ1-1; D ambiguous. The CDR3 extends over 11 amino acids. CDR1 is DFQATT, CDR2 SNEGSKA, per germline (reference sequence). Trimming left V 1 base short and J 11 bases short, with 11 bases between. The CDR3 DNA is TGCAGTGCTAGAGGTGGTATGGAGGCTTTCTTT. Amino acid sequence: CSARGGMEAFF.

J is TRBJ1-1 and V is TRBV6-5, with D maybe TRBD1 (5 bases). This CDR3 comprises 14 residues. Germline V CDR1 and CDR2: MNHEY, SVGAGI. Trimming stripped 1 base from V and 2 bases from J, with 8 bases between. CDR3 nucleotide sequence: TGTGCCAGCAGTTACTTTACAGGAAACACTGAAGCTTTCTTT. As protein: CASSYFTGNTEAFF.

This rearrangement joins TRBV4-2 to TRBJ2-1, with 14 bases lining up with TRBD2. V was pared by 1 base and J by 0 bases, with 5 bases of the junction left unmatched. This CDR3 contains 19 residues. Per germline, CDR1 LGHNA and CDR2 YNFKEQ. This chain's CDR3 is CASSQAQGTSGSSYNEQFF. The DNA of the CDR3 is TGTGCCAGCAGCCAAGCTCAGGGGACTAGCGGGAGCTCCTACAATGAGCAGTTCTTC.

This rearrangement joins TRBV7-8 to TRBJ1-2; no definite D call. Trimming took 6 bases from V and 6 from J, leaving 14 bases between them. This CDR3 is 13 amino acids long. Germline lookup yields CDR1 SGHVS and CDR2 FQNEAQ. The chain's CDR3 is CASRPSRRDGYTF. CDR3 DNA: TGTGCCAGCAGGCCAAGCAGACGGGATGGCTACACCTTC. Complete variable domain (other parts from reference TRBV7-8 and TRBJ1-2): GAGVSQSPRYKVAKRGQDVALRCDPISGHVSLFWYQQALGQGPEFLTYFQNEAQLDKSGLPSDRFFAERPEGSVSTLKIQRTQQEDSAVYLCASRPSRRDGYTFGSGTRLTVV.

The V and J genes are TRBV27 and TRBJ1-6; 9 nucleotides agree with TRBD1. The CDR3 runs 13 residues. Per the germline V gene, CDR1 is MNHEY and CDR2 is SMNVEV (reference sequence). Trimming cost V 6 bases and J 9 bases; bases outside gene matches: 3. The CDR3 coding sequence is TGTGCCAGCAGCCAGGACAGGGGTTCACCCCTCCACTTT. Translating gives CASSQDRGSPLHF.

For the CDR3, the DNA is TGTGCCGACAGGGGTAGTAGCACAGATACGCAGTATTTT. Translation gives CADRGSSTDTQYF. V and J are TRBV2 and TRBJ2-3, with TRBD1 matching 8 bases. Germline-derived CDR1 and CDR2 are SNHLY and FYNNEI. Losses at the gene ends were 11 bases for V and 0 bases for J; bases not matched to a gene: 4. The CDR3 covers 13 residues.

J is TRBJ2-5 and V is TRBV4-1; 9 positions match TRBD2. CDR3 length equals 16 residues. Germline-derived CDR1 and CDR2 are MGHRA and YSYEKL. V trimming: 0 bases; J trimming: 1 base; junction bases outside the gene matches: 3. The CDR3 here is CASSQDLAGTQETQYF. The CDR3 nucleotides are TGCGCCAGCAGCCAAGATCTAGCGGGGACCCAAGAGACCCAGTACTTC.

The chain is built from TRBV7-3 and TRBJ2-3, with 11 bases identical to TRBD2. The CDR3 has 17 residues. J gave up 0 bases and V 1 base, and 3 bases lay outside the gene matches. Germline V gives CDR1 SGHTA, CDR2 FQGTGA. The CDR3 here is CASSLMPSGGSTDTQYF. CDR3 nucleotides: TGTGCCAGCAGCTTAATGCCTAGCGGGGGGAGCACAGATACGCAGTATTTT. Supplemented by reference TRBV7-3 and TRBJ2-3, the full variable domain reads GAGVSQTPSNKVTEKGKYVELRCDPISGHTALYWYRQSLGQGPEFLIYFQGTGAADDSGLPNDRFFAVRPEGSVSTLKIQRTERGDSAVYLCASSLMPSGGSTDTQYFGPGTRLTVL.

The V and J genes are TRBV5-1 and TRBJ2-7, with D unclear. The CDR3 length is 12 residues. Trimming shortened V by 4 bases and J by 3 bases, and 8 bases separated the two germline ends. Germline values: CDR1 SGHRS, CDR2 YFSETQ. CDR3 sequence (DNA): TGCGCCAGCAGCGGCGGAAGCTACGAGCAGTACTTC. Translated, it gives CASSGGSYEQYF.

This chain links TRBV9 with TRBJ2-1; 8 bases line up with TRBD2. Germline CDR1 and CDR2: SGDLS and YYNGEE. There are 17 residues in the CDR3. Losses at the gene ends were 0 bases for V and 7 bases for J; bases not matched to a gene: 12. CDR3 bases: TGTGCCAGCAGCGTAGGGCTAGCGGGCTACTTAGGGAATGAGCAGTTCTTC. Translation gives CASSVGLAGYLGNEQFF.

The chain carries TRBV7-2 and TRBJ2-3, with TRBD1 matching 10 bases. The CDR3 has 16 amino acids. J was trimmed by 1 base and V by 7 bases; bases with no gene match: 8. Germline-derived CDR1 and CDR2 are SGHTA and FQGNSA. The CDR3 is CASTPTGGSGTDTQYF. CDR3 sequence (DNA): TGTGCCAGCACCCCGACAGGGGGCAGTGGCACAGATACGCAGTATTTT.

Written as DNA, the CDR3 is TGTGCCAGCAGTCGGGAGGTCCGGACCTTC. It yields the protein CASSREVRTF. The chain combines TRBV2 with TRBJ1-2; D not resolved. Trimming removed 5 bases from V and 14 bases from J, with 12 bases in between. Germline CDR1 and CDR2: SNHLY and FYNNEI. The CDR3 runs 10 residues.

The chain couples TRBV18 to TRBJ2-3, with D unclear. This CDR3 is built from 15 residues. Between the trimmed V and J ends, which lost 4 bases and 2 bases, there was a span of 13 bases. CDR1 KGHSH and CDR2 LQKENI come from the germline V gene. This CDR3 is CASSQANAVTDTQYF. DNA for the CDR3: TGTGCCAGCTCACAGGCCAACGCGGTCACAGATACGCAGTATTTT.

The V and J genes are TRBV4-3 and TRBJ2-3; the D gene is possibly TRBD2 (5 bases). This CDR3 contains 15 residues. In germline, CDR1 is LGHNA, CDR2 YSLEER. The germline V and J ends were trimmed by 0 bases and 7 bases, with 14 bases remaining between them. CDR3 residues: CASSQDRLGSHTQYF. DNA of the CDR3: TGCGCCAGCAGCCAAGATCGGTTGGGGAGCCATACGCAGTATTTT.

This clone was counted a few times. The gene calls are TRBV5-6 and TRBJ1-1; weak D call: TRBD1 (6 bases). Trimming removed 4 bases at V and 0 bases at J, with 19 bases between. The germline gives CDR1 SGHDT, CDR2 YYEEEE. CDR3 length equals 17 residues. In DNA, the CDR3 is TGTGCCAGCAGCCGAAGGACAGAAAGAACAATGAACACTGAAGCTTTCTTT. This sequence encodes CASSRRTERTMNTEAFF.

The V call is TRBV7-2, the J call TRBJ2-5, with D perhaps matching TRBD2 (6 bases). The germline V gene encodes CDR1 SGHTA and CDR2 FQGNSA. V lost 2 bases and J 8 bases, leaving 18 bases between the germline ends. The CDR3 consists of 15 residues. CDR3 coding DNA: TGTGCCAGCAGCTTAATTGTCCAGGGAGGAGGTACCCAGTACTTC. Protein product: CASSLIVQGGGTQYF. Combining the CDR3 with reference TRBV7-2 and TRBJ2-5 gives the whole variable domain GAGVSQSPSNKVTEKGKDVELRCDPISGHTALYWYRQSLGQGLEFLIYFQGNSAPDKSGLPSDRFSAERTGGSVSTLTIQRTQQEDSAVYLCASSLIVQGGGTQYFGPGTRLLVL.

The genes are TRBV5-4 and TRBJ2-4; TRBD2 aligns across 10 bases. Trimming cost V 2 bases and J 4 bases; bases outside gene matches: 3. Germline CDR1 reads SGHNT; CDR2 reads YYREEE (reference sequence). This CDR3 is built from 15 residues. The CDR3 region has the DNA TGTGCCAGCAGCTTCTGGACTAGCGGAAAAAACATTCAGTACTTC. Translation: CASSFWTSGKNIQYF.

V and J are TRBV18 and TRBJ2-5, with 7 bases lining up with TRBD1. V was pared by 3 bases and J by 1 base, with 14 bases of the junction left unmatched. The germline CDR1 and CDR2 sequences are KGHSH and LQKENI. The CDR3 covers 18 residues. CDR3 nucleotides: TGTGCCAGCTCACCTCAGGACAGGCCCGCGTGGTTCCAAGAGACCCAGTACTTC. It codes for CASSPQDRPAWFQETQYF.

The rearrangement links TRBV19 to TRBJ1-5; maybe TRBD1 (5 bases). With 8 bases removed from V and 1 base from J, the gap between germline ends came to 15 bases. The CDR3 has 15 residues. From germline, CDR1 is LNHDA and CDR2 SQIVND (reference sequence). The CDR3 loop reads CASGNNGGSNQPQHF. CDR3 in DNA: TGTGCCAGTGGCAATAATGGGGGGAGCAATCAGCCCCAGCATTTT.

The rearrangement joins TRBV18 to TRBJ1-4, with a possible D match to TRBD1 (5 bases). Germline CDR1 reads KGHSH; CDR2 reads LQKENI. With 0 bases removed from V and 7 bases from J, the gap between germline ends came to 12 bases. This CDR3 contains 15 residues. CDR3 DNA sequence: TGTGCCAGCTCACCACCGAGGACAAGCGTTGAAAAACTGTTTTTT. It is translated as CASSPPRTSVEKLFF. Supplemented by reference TRBV18 and TRBJ1-4, the full variable domain reads NAGVMQNPRHLVRRRGQEARLRCSPMKGHSHVYWYRQLPEEGLKFMVYLQKENIIDESGMPKERFSAEFPKEGPSILRIQQVVRGDSAAYFCASSPPRTSVEKLFFGSGTQLSVL.

This chain joins TRBV28 and TRBJ2-5; no clear D. The germline CDR1 and CDR2 sequences are MDHEN and SYDVKM. Trimming left V 7 bases short and J 5 bases short, with 8 bases between. The CDR3 consists of 11 residues. CDR3 sequence (DNA): TGTGCCAGCACCTCACGGGAGACCCAGTACTTC. Encoded protein: CASTSRETQYF.

This chain uses TRBV7-8 with TRBJ1-5; D is unclear. This CDR3 has 16 amino acids. Germline-derived CDR1 and CDR2 are SGHVS and FQNEAQ. With 1 base removed from V and 2 bases from J, the gap between germline ends came to 12 bases. CDR3 nucleotide sequence: TGTGCCAGCAGCTTAGGAGGATTGAATGGCAATCAGCCCCAGCATTTT. Translation gives CASSLGGLNGNQPQHF. Based on the CDR3 plus reference TRBV7-8 and TRBJ1-5, the full variable domain is GAGVSQSPRYKVAKRGQDVALRCDPISGHVSLFWYQQALGQGPEFLTYFQNEAQLDKSGLPSDRFFAERPEGSVSTLKIQRTQQEDSAVYLCASSLGGLNGNQPQHFGDGTRLSIL.

The rearrangement joins TRBV7-8 to TRBJ2-2, with unresolved D. CDR1 is SGHVS, CDR2 FQNEAQ, per germline. V lost 1 base, J lost 0 bases, and 6 bases lay in between. CDR3 length: 15 amino acids. The CDR3 nucleotides read TGTGCCAGCAGCTTAGTTAGTGCGAACACCGGGGAGCTGTTTTTT. Translation gives CASSLVSANTGELFF.